Below, 14 T cell receptor beta chains from the same sample are listed, as sequenced in a study of shared clonotypes between healthy human individuals. Libraries were prepared by immunoSEQ multiplex PCR; TCRdb keeps only in-frame clonotypes and omits some of them. The sample lists about half a million clones; 70% to 80% were seen once. The specimen was PBMCs. All receptors come from a middle-aged woman in good health. Some clones in this sample may be carry-over from other donors' samples.

The chain uses TRBV5-4 and TRBJ2-5; TRBD2 is a possible D gene (6 bases). The CDR3 extends over 14 amino acids. With 4 bases removed from V and 2 bases from J, the gap between germline ends came to 12 bases. Germline V CDR1 and CDR2: SGHNT, YYREEE (reference sequence). The CDR3 sequence is CASSDPRGQETQYF. The CDR3, as DNA: TGTGCCAGCAGCGACCCCCGGGGGCAAGAGACCCAGTACTTC.

The chain combines TRBV4-2 with TRBJ2-7; D is possibly TRBD2 (5 bases). Trimming cost V 0 bases and J 0 bases, with 12 bases left between them. The CDR3 spans 16 residues. Germline V gives CDR1 LGHNA, CDR2 YNFKEQ. CDR3 DNA sequence: TGTGCCAGCAGCCAAGATCAGAGCGGAGCCTCCTACGAGCAGTACTTC. Translation: CASSQDQSGASYEQYF.

This sequence joins TRBV5-1 and TRBJ2-3; 8 positions agree with TRBD2. Trimming at V came to 4 bases and at J to 3 bases, leaving 10 bases not matched to a gene. Germline CDR1 SGHRS, CDR2 YFSETQ. CDR3 length: 16 amino acids. CDR3 amino acids: CASSRYPGLDTDTQYF. CDR3 DNA: TGCGCCAGCAGCCGGTATCCGGGACTAGATACAGATACGCAGTATTTT.

The chain combines TRBV4-3 with TRBJ2-3; 8 nucleotides line up with TRBD2. This CDR3 is 17 amino acids long. V lost 0 bases, J lost 4 bases, and 9 bases stayed unmatched. CDR1 is LGHNA and CDR2 is YSLEER in the germline V gene. CDR3 region: CASSQEESGSMADTQYF. CDR3 DNA sequence: TGCGCCAGCAGCCAAGAAGAAAGCGGGAGTATGGCAGATACGCAGTATTTT.

This clone appeared a single time. V is TRBV7-2 and J is TRBJ2-1, with a possible D match to TRBD2 (5 bases). Trimming removed 5 bases from V and 8 bases from J, with 25 bases in between. CDR1 is SGHTA and CDR2 is FQGNSA in the germline V gene. This CDR3 is built from 17 residues. CDR3 nucleotides: TGTGCCAGCAGCGTACGAGCCGGGGTGAGCCCCCCCCATGAGCAGTTCTTC. As protein: CASSVRAGVSPPHEQFF.

The chain recombines TRBV5-4 with TRBJ1-5; the D gene is possibly TRBD1 (6 bases). The CDR3 runs 17 residues. V was clipped by 1 base and J by 5 bases, with 19 bases between them. CDR1 and CDR2 from the germline V gene are SGHNT and YYREEE (reference sequence). The CDR3 DNA reads TGTGCCAGCAGCTTGTACAGGGCCCAATTTCGCGATCAGCCCCAGCATTTT. Protein: CASSLYRAQFRDQPQHF. The complete variable domain, with remaining parts taken from reference TRBV5-4 and TRBJ1-5, reads ETGVTQSPTHLIKTRGQQVTLRCSSQSGHNTVSWYQQALGQGPQFIFQYYREEENGRGNFPPRFSGLQFPNYSSELNVNALELDDSALYLCASSLYRAQFRDQPQHFGDGTRLSIL.

The chain carries TRBV19 and TRBJ1-1; D unclear. CDR3 length: 15 residues. CDR1 and CDR2 from the germline V gene are LNHDA and SQIVND (reference sequence). Trimming cost V 1 base and J 3 bases, with 12 bases left between them. The CDR3 is CASSIVALTDTEAFF. The DNA for the CDR3 is TGTGCCAGTAGTATAGTCGCCCTTACGGACACTGAAGCTTTCTTT. The variable domain in full, with the rest retrieved from reference TRBV19 and TRBJ1-1, is DGGITQSPKYLFRKEGQNVTLSCEQNLNHDAMYWYRQDPGQGLRLIYYSQIVNDFQKGDIAEGYSVSREKKESFPLTVTSAQKNPTAFYLCASSIVALTDTEAFFGQGTRLTVV.

V usage is TRBV14 and J usage is TRBJ2-1; 11 bases are a match to TRBD2. The germline CDR1 and CDR2 sequences are SGHDN and FVKESK. The CDR3 length is 16 residues. Unmatched junction bases numbered 7, after V lost 1 base and J lost 8 bases. The CDR3 DNA reads as TGTGCCAGCAGCCAAGCACTAGCGGGAGTTAGGGATGAGCAGTTCTTC. This translates into CASSQALAGVRDEQFF.

This chain joins TRBV6-1 and TRBJ1-1; D gene unclear. This CDR3 has 13 amino acids. CDR1 is MNHNS and CDR2 is SASEGT in the germline V gene. V was shortened by 3 bases and J by 0 bases, with 5 bases between the two germline ends. The CDR3 DNA reads TGTGCCAGCAGTGATCCGCTGAACACTGAAGCTTTCTTT. This sequence encodes CASSDPLNTEAFF.

The J gene is TRBJ2-2, the V gene TRBV6-1; D is unclear. Germline V gene data show CDR1 as MNHNS and CDR2 as SASEGT. V was trimmed by 2 bases and J by 0 bases, leaving 13 bases between them. The CDR3 runs to 17 residues. The CDR3 coding sequence is TGTGCCAGCAGTGAACGACGGGCGTGGGCGAACACCGGGGAGCTGTTTTTT. Its translation: CASSERRAWANTGELFF.

The V call is TRBV28, the J call TRBJ1-4; D is unclear. Trimming left V 10 bases short and J 0 bases short, with 9 bases between. Germline values: CDR1 MDHEN, CDR2 SYDVKM. The length of the CDR3 is 13 residues. The CDR3 sequence: CATRRTTNEKLFF. The CDR3 coding sequence is TGTGCCACCAGACGGACAACTAATGAAAAACTGTTTTTT.

CDR3 in amino acids: CASGGRVPNTQYF. CDR3 in DNA: TGTGCCAGCGGCGGTAGGGTCCCGAATACGCAGTATTTT. This chain uses TRBV7-2 with TRBJ2-3; D is unresolved. The CDR3 contains 13 residues. Germline CDR1 and CDR2: SGHTA and FQGNSA. Trimming left V 8 bases short and J 7 bases short, with 16 bases between.

V usage is TRBV7-9 and J usage is TRBJ2-2; a weak D match, TRBD1 (6 bases). The germline V gene encodes CDR1 SEHNR and CDR2 FQNEAQ (reference sequence). Between the trimmed V and J ends, which lost 4 bases and 2 bases, there was a span of 11 bases. The CDR3 totals 15 residues. The CDR3 sequence is CASSSWDINTGELFF. DNA of the CDR3: TGTGCCAGCAGCTCCTGGGACATTAACACCGGGGAGCTGTTTTTT.

The rearrangement links TRBV28 to TRBJ2-1; D is possibly TRBD1 or TRBD2 (5 bases each). This CDR3 has 17 amino acids. Trimming took 6 bases from V and 5 from J, leaving 23 bases between them. CDR1 MDHEN and CDR2 SYDVKM come from the germline V gene. CDR3 in DNA: TGTGCCAGCAGGGGCCCCGGGGACGGCCTCAGAGACAATGAGCAGTTCTTC. This translates into CASRGPGDGLRDNEQFF.